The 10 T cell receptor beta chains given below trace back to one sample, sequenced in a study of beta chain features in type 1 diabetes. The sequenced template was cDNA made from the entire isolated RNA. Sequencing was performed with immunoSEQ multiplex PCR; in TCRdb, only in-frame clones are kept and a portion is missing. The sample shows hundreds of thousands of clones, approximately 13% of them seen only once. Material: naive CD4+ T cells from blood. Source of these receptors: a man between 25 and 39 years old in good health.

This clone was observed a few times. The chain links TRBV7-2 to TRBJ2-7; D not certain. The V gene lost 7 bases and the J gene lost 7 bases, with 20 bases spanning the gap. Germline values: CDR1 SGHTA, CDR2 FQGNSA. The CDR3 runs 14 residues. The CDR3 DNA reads TGTGCCAGCACCCCTGAGGCAGGCCTCGGGGAGCAGTACTTC. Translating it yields CASTPEAGLGEQYF.

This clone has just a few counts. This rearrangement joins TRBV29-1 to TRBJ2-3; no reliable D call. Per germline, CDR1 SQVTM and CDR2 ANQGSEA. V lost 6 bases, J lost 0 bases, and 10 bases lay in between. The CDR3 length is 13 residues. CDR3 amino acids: CSVLRSSTDTQYF. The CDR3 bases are TGCAGCGTCCTACGATCTAGCACAGATACGCAGTATTTT.

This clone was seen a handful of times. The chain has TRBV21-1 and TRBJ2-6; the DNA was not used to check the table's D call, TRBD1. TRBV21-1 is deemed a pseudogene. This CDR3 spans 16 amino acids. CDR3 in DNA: TGTGCCAGCATCAGGCCTCTTTCCTCTGGGGCCAACGTCCTGACTTTC. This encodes CASIRPLSSGANVLTF.

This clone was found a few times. The CDR3 is CASSLGDRQETQYF. Here the CDR3 DNA reads TGCGCCAGCAGCTTGGGGGACAGACAAGAGACCCAGTACTTC. J is TRBJ2-5 and V is TRBV5-1; 7 nucleotides align to TRBD1. Germline V gene sequence: CDR1 SGHRS, CDR2 YFSETQ. V lost 0 bases and J lost 2; bases outside the gene matches: 1. The CDR3 has 14 amino acids.

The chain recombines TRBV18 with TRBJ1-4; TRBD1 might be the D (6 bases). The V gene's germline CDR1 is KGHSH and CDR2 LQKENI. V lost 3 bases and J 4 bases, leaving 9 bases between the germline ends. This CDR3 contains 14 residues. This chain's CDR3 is CASSPDRYNEKLFF. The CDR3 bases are TGTGCCAGCTCACCGGACAGATATAATGAAAAACTGTTTTTT.

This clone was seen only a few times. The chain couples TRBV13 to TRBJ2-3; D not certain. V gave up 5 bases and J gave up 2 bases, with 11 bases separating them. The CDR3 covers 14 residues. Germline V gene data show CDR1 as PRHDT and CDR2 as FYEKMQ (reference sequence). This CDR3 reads CASSPRTYTDTQYF. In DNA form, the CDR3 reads TGTGCCAGCAGCCCCCGCACCTACACAGATACGCAGTATTTT.

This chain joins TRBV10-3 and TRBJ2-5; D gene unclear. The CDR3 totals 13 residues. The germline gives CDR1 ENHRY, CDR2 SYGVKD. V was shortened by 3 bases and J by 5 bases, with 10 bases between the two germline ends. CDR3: CAISDSIVETQYF. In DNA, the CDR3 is TGTGCCATCAGTGACTCGATAGTGGAGACCCAGTACTTC.

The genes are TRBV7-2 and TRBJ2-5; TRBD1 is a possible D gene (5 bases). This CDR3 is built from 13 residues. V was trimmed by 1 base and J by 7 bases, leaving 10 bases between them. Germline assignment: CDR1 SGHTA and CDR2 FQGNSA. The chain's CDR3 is CASSLVVQGTQYF. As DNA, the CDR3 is TGTGCCAGCAGCTTAGTGGTCCAGGGGACCCAGTACTTC.

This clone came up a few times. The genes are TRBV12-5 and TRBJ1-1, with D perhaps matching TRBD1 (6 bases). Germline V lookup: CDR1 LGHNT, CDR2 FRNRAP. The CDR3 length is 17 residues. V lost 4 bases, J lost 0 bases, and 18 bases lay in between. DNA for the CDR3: TGTGCTAGTGGTTCGCCGGGGAAGGGGGGAATGAACACTGAAGCTTTCTTT. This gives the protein CASGSPGKGGMNTEAFF.

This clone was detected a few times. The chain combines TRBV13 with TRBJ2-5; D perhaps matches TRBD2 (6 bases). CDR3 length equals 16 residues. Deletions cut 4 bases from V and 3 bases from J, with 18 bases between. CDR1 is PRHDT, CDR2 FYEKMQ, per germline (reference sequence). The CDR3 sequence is CASSSGLLSAKETQYF. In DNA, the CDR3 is TGTGCCAGCAGCTCTGGACTATTGAGTGCCAAAGAGACCCAGTACTTC. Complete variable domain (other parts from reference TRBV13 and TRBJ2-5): AAGVIQSPRHLIKEKRETATLKCYPIPRHDTVYWYQQGPGQDPQFLISFYEKMQSDKGSIPDRFSAQQFSDYHSELNMSSLELGDSALYFCASSSGLLSAKETQYFGPGTRLLVL.